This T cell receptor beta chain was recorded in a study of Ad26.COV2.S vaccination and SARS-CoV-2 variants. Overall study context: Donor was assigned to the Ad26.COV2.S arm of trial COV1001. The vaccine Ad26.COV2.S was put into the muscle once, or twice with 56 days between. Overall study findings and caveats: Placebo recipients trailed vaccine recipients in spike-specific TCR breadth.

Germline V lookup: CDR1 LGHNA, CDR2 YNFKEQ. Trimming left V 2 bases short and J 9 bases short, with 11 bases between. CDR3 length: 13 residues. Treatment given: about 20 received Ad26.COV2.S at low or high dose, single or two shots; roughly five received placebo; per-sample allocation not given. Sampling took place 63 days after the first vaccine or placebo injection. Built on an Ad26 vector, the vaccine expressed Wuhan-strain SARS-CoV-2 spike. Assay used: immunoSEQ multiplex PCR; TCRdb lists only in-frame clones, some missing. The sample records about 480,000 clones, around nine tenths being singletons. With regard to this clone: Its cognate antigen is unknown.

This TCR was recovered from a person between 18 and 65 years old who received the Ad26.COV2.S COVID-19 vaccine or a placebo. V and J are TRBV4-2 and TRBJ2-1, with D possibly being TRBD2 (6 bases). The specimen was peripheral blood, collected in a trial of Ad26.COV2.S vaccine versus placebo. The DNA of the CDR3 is TGTGCCAGCAGCCAACCACCGCGGGGTGAGCAGTTCTTC. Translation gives CASSQPPRGEQFF.